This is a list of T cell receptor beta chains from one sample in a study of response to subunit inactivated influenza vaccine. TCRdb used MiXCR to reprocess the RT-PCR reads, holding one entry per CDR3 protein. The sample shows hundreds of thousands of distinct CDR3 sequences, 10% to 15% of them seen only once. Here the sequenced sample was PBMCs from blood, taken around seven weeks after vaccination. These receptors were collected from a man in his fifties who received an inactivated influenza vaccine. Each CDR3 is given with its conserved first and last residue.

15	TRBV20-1	CSASGPLLGTGELFF
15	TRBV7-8	CASSLWSEGTGGYTF
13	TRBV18	CASSADGRETQYF
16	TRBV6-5	CASSYTGQGISGELFF
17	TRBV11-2	CASSLRRTGFSTDTQYF
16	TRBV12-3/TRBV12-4	CASSLLAGGPGNEQFF
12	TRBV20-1	CSAISGTSTQYF
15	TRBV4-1	CASSQEGRQINEQFF
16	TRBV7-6	CASSTSGGAVTGELFF
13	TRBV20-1	CSASRGARNEQFF
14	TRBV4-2	CASSPRGYNEKLFF
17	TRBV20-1	CSARHRGGRGSYNEQFF
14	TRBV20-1	CSARDRRTDQPQHF
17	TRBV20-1	CSAHPRSKQTSGNTIYF